The sequence of this T cell receptor beta chain was determined in a study of sequential checkpoint blockade in melanoma. Study-wide context: First-line arms were nivolumab then ipilimumab, or the reverse, randomized 1:1. After both sequences, patients received maintenance nivolumab.

As to treatment: randomized to nivolumab then ipilimumab (arm A) or the reverse (arm B). No patient had prior DNA-damaging chemotherapy. From thawed PBMCs, live CD3+CD8+ cells negative for CD19 and CD56 were sorted. The length of the CDR3 is 15 residues. Germline loops: CDR1 LGHNA, CDR2 YNFKEQ. Losses at the gene ends were 0 bases for V and 6 bases for J; bases not matched to a gene: 7. Profiling relied on immunoSEQ multiplex PCR, and the TCRdb table lists in-frame clones only, not all of them. The sample consists of some 20,000 clones, about 83% of them appearing once. The chain couples TRBV4-2 to TRBJ2-7; 8 bases match TRBD2. Here the sequenced sample was CD8+ T cells sorted from blood (inferred from file names), taken from a patient given nivolumab and ipilimumab in sequence. The sequence came from a human donor with melanoma. DNA of the CDR3: TGTGCCAGCAGCCAAGAGGCGGGGGGCTTTGCCGAGCAGTACTTC. Translation: CASSQEAGGFAEQYF.